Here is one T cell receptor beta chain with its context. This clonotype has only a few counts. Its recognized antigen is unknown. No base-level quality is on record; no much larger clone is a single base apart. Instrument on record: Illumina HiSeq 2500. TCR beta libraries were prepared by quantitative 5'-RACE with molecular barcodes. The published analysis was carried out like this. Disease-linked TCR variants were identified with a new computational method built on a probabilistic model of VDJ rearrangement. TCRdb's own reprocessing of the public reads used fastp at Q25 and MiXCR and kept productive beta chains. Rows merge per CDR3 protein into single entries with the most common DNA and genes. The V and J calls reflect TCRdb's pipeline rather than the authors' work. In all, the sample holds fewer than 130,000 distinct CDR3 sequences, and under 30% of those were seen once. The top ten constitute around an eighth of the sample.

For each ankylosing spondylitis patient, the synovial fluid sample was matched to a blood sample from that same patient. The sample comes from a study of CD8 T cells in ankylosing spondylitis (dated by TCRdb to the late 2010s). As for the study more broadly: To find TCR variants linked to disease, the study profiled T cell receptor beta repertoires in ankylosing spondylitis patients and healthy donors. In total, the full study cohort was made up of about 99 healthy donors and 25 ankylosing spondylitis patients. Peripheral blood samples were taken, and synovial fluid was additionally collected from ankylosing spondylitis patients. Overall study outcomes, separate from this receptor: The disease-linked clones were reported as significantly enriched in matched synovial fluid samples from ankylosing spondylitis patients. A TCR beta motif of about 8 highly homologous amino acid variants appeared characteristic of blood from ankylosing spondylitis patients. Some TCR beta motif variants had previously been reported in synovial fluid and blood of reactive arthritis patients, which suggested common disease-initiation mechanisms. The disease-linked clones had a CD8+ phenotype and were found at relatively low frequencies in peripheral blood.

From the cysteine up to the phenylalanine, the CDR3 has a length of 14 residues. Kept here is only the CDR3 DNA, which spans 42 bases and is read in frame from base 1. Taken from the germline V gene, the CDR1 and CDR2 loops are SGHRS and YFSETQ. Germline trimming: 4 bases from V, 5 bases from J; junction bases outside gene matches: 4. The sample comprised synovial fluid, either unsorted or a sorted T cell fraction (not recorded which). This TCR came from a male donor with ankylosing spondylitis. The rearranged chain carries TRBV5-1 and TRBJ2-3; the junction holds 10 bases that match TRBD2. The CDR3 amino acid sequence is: CASSRLAGEDTQYF. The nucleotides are TGCGCCAGCAGCCGGCTAGCGGGAGAAGATACGCAGTATTTT.